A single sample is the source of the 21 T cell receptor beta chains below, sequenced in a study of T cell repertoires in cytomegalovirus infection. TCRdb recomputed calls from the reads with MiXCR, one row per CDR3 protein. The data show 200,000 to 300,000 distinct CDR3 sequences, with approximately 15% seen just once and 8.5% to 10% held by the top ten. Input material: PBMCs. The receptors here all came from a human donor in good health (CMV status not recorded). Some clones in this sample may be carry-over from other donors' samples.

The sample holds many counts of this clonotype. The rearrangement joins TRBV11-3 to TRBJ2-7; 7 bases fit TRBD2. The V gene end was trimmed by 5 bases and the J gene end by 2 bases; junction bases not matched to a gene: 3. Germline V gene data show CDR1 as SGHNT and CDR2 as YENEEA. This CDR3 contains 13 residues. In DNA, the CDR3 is TGTGCCAGCAGCGGGGGGGACGCCTACGAGCAGTACTTC. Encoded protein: CASSGGDAYEQYF. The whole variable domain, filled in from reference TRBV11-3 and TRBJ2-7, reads EAGVVQSPRYKIIEKKQPVAFWCNPISGHNTLYWYLQNLGQGPELLIRYENEEAVDDSQLPKDRFSAERLKGVDSTLKIQPAELGDSAVYLCASSGGDAYEQYFGPGTRLTVT.

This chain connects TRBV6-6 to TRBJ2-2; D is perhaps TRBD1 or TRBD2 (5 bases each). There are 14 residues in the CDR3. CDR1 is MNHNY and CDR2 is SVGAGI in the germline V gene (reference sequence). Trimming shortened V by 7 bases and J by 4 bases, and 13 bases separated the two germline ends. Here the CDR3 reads CASTGSRSTGELFF. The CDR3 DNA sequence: TGTGCCAGCACAGGGAGTCGTAGCACCGGGGAGCTGTTTTTT.

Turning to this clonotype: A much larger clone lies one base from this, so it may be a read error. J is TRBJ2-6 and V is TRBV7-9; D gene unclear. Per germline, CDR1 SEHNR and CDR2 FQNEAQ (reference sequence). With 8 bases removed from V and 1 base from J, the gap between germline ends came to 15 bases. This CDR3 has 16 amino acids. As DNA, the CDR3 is TGTGCCAGCGTGGGTTTCGCCTCTTCTGGGGCCAACGTCCTGACTTTC. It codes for CASVGFASSGANVLTF.

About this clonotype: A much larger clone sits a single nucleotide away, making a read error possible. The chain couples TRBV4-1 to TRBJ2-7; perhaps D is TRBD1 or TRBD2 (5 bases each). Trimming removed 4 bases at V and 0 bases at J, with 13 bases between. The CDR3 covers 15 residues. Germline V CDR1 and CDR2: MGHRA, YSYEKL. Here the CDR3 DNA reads TGCGCCAGCAGCCGGGACCTGGGGGACTCCTACGAGCAGTACTTC. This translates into CASSRDLGDSYEQYF.

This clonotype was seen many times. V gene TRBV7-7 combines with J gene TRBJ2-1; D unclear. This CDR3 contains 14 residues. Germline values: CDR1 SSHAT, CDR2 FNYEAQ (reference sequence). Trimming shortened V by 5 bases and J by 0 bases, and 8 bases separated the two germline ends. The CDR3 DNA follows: TGTGCCAGCAGCCCCCTAAGCTCCTACAATGAGCAGTTCTTC. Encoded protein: CASSPLSSYNEQFF.

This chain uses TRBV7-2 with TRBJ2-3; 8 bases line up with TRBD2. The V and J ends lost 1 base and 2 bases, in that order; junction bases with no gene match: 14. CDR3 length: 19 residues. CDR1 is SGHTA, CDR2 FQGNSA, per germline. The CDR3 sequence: CASSLELAEVRAITDTQYF. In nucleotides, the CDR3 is TGTGCCAGCAGCTTAGAACTAGCGGAAGTGCGGGCGATCACAGATACGCAGTATTTT. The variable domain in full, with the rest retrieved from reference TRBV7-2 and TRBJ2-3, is GAGVSQSPSNKVTEKGKDVELRCDPISGHTALYWYRQSLGQGLEFLIYFQGNSAPDKSGLPSDRFSAERTGGSVSTLTIQRTQQEDSAVYLCASSLELAEVRAITDTQYFGPGTRLTVL.

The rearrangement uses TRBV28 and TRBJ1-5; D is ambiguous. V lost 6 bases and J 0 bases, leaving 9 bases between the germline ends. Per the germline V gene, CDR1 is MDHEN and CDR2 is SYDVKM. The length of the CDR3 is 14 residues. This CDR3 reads CASRFRPSNQPQHF. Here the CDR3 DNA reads TGTGCCAGCAGGTTTCGTCCTAGCAATCAGCCCCAGCATTTT.

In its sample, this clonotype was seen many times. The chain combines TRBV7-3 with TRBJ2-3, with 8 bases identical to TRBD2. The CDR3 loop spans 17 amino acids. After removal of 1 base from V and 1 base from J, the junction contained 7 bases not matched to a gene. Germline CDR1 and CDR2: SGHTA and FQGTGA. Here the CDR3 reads CASSLRPSGSGTDTQYF. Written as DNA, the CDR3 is TGTGCCAGCAGCTTAAGGCCAAGCGGGAGTGGCACAGATACGCAGTATTTT.

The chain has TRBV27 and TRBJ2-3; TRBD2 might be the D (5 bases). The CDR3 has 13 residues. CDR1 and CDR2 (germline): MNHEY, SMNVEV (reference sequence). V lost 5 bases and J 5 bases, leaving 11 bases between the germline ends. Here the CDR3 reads CASSDGLLDTQYF. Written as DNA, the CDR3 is TGTGCCAGCAGTGACGGACTCTTAGATACGCAGTATTTT.

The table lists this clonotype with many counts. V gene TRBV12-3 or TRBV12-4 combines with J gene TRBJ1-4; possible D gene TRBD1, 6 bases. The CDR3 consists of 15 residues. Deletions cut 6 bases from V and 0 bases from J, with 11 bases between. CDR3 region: CASSPDSATNEKLFF. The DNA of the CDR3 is TGTGCCAGCAGCCCGGACAGTGCAACTAATGAAAAACTGTTTTTT.

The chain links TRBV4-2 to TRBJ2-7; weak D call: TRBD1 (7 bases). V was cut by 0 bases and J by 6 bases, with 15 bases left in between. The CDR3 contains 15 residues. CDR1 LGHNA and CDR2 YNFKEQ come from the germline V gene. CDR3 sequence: CASSQEVGRGAEQYF. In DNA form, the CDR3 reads TGTGCCAGCAGCCAAGAAGTAGGCAGGGGGGCCGAGCAGTACTTC.

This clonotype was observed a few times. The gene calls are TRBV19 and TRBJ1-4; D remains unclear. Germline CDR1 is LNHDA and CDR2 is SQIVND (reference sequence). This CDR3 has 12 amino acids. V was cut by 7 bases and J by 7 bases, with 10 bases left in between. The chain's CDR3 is CASNWIGEKLFF. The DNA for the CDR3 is TGTGCCAGTAATTGGATAGGTGAAAAACTGTTTTTT.

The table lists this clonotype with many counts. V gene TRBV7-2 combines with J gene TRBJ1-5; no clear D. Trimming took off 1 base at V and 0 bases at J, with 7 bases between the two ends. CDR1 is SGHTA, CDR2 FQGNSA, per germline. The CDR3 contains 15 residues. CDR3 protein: CASSLVMNSNQPQHF. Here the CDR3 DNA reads TGTGCCAGCAGCTTAGTTATGAATAGCAATCAGCCCCAGCATTTT. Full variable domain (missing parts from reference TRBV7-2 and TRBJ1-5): GAGVSQSPSNKVTEKGKDVELRCDPISGHTALYWYRQSLGQGLEFLIYFQGNSAPDKSGLPSDRFSAERTGGSVSTLTIQRTQQEDSAVYLCASSLVMNSNQPQHFGDGTRLSIL.

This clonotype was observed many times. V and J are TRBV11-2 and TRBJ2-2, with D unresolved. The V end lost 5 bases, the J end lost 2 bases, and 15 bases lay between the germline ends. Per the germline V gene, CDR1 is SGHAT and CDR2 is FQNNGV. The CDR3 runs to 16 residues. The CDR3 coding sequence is TGTGCCAGCAGCGTCGGGTTCTTACCAAACACCGGGGAGCTGTTTTTT. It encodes CASSVGFLPNTGELFF. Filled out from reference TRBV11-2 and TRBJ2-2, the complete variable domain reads EAGVAQSPRYKIIEKRQSVAFWCNPISGHATLYWYQQILGQGPKLLIQFQNNGVVDDSQLPKDRFSAERLKGVDSTLKIQPAKLEDSAVYLCASSVGFLPNTGELFFGEGSRLTVL.

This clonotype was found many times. CDR3 bases: TGTGCCAGCAGGAGGGGGGCGAACACTGAAGCTTTCTTT. Translation: CASRRGANTEAFF. The rearrangement joins TRBV12-3 or TRBV12-4 to TRBJ1-1; D perhaps matches TRBD1 (6 bases). The CDR3 length is 13 residues. The germline V and J ends were trimmed by 6 bases and 1 base, with 9 bases remaining between them.

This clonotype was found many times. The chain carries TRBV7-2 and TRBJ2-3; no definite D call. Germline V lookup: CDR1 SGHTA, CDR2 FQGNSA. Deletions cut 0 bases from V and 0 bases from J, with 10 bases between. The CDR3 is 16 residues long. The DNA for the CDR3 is TGTGCCAGCAGCTTAGCGCTTGTGGGTAGCACAGATACGCAGTATTTT. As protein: CASSLALVGSTDTQYF.

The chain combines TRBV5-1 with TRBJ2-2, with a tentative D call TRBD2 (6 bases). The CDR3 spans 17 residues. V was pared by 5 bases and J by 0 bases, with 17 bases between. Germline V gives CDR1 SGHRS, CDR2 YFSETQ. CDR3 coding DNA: TGCGCCAGCAGACACCTCGCCGGGAGTTCGAACACCGGGGAGCTGTTTTTT. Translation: CASRHLAGSSNTGELFF.

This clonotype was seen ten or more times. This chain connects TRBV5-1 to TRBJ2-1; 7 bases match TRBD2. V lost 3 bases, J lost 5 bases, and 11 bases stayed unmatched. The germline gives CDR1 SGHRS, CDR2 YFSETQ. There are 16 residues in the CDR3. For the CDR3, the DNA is TGCGCCAGCAGCTGGGGGGGAGCTAAGGACAACAATGAGCAGTTCTTC. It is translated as CASSWGGAKDNNEQFF.

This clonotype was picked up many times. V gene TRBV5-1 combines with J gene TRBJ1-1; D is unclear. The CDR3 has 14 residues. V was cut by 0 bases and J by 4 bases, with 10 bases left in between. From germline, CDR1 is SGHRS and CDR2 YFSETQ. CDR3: CASSLESRSTEAFF. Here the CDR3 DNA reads TGCGCCAGCAGCTTGGAATCCCGGAGCACTGAAGCTTTCTTT.

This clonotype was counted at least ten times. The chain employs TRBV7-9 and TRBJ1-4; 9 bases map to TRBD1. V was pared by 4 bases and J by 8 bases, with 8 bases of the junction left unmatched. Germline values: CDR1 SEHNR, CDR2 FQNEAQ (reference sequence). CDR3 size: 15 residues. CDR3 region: CASSSTGQGAEKLFF. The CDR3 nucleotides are TGTGCCAGCAGCTCTACGGGACAGGGTGCGGAAAAACTGTTTTTT.

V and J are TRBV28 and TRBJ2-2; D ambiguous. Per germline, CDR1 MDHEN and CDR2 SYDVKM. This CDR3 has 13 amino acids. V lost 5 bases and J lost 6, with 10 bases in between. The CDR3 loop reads CASSRQSSGELFF. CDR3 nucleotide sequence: TGTGCCAGCAGTCGTCAGAGCTCCGGGGAGCTGTTTTTT.